The 15 T cell receptor beta chains listed next were all sequenced from one sample in a study of T cell responses to AZD1222 COVID-19 vaccine. The repertoire was sequenced with immunoSEQ multiplex PCR; TCRdb's copy has only in-frame clones and lacks some. The sample shows roughly 120,000 clones, 93% of them seen only once. The specimen was peripheral blood, collected 28 days after the second AZD1222 dose. The receptors here all came from an adult who received the AZD1222 COVID-19 vaccine.

The V call is TRBV5-1, the J call TRBJ2-3; D uncertain. V was trimmed by 3 bases and J by 0 bases, leaving 5 bases between them. The CDR3 is 13 residues long. CDR1 and CDR2 from the germline V gene are SGHRS and YFSETQ. The CDR3 here is CASSWGSTDTQYF. In DNA, the CDR3 is TGCGCCAGCAGCTGGGGTAGCACAGATACGCAGTATTTT.

The chain employs TRBV7-2 and TRBJ2-5; D gene unclear. Germline V gene data show CDR1 as SGHTA and CDR2 as FQGNSA. Trimming stripped 0 bases from V and 7 bases from J, with 15 bases between. The CDR3 is 15 amino acids. The CDR3 region has the DNA TGTGCCAGCAGCTTAGCCGTGGGCTTTACGGGGACCCAGTACTTC. Protein sequence: CASSLAVGFTGTQYF.

The chain carries TRBV4-3 and TRBJ2-2, with D unclear. Deletions cut 3 bases from V and 5 bases from J, with 4 bases between. Germline CDR1 and CDR2: LGHNA and YSLEER. The CDR3 consists of 12 residues. CDR3 loop: CASSHRTGELFF. CDR3 coding DNA: TGCGCCAGCAGCCATAGAACCGGGGAGCTGTTTTTT.

The chain uses TRBV2 and TRBJ1-6, with a tentative D call TRBD1 (5 bases). The germline V gene encodes CDR1 SNHLY and CDR2 FYNNEI. V dropped 8 bases and J dropped 7 bases, with 21 bases sitting between them. The CDR3 covers 16 residues. The CDR3 is CASGAEDNLGNSPLHF. Here the CDR3 DNA reads TGTGCCAGCGGGGCGGAGGACAACTTGGGAAATTCACCCCTCCACTTT.

This chain joins TRBV11-3 and TRBJ2-2; 10 bases line up with TRBD1. J was trimmed by 4 bases and V by 5 bases; bases with no gene match: 4. The V gene's germline CDR1 is SGHNT and CDR2 YENEEA. CDR3 size: 15 residues. In DNA, the CDR3 is TGTGCCAGCAGCGCCCGGACAGGGGGCACCGGGGAGCTGTTTTTT. Amino acid sequence: CASSARTGGTGELFF.

The J gene is TRBJ2-2, the V gene TRBV19, with D hard to call. The CDR3 loop spans 16 amino acids. The V end was cut by 1 base, the J end by 4 bases, with 13 bases between. The germline CDR1 and CDR2 sequences are LNHDA and SQIVND (reference sequence). For the CDR3, the DNA is TGTGCCAGTAGTATAGTGGGAAGCACCTTCACCGGGGAGCTGTTTTTT. Translation gives CASSIVGSTFTGELFF.

This rearrangement joins TRBV5-1 to TRBJ2-2; 7 bases agree with TRBD1. Germline V gene lookup returns CDR1 SGHRS and CDR2 YFSETQ. This CDR3 is built from 15 residues. With V trimmed by 4 bases and J by 6 bases, 9 bases remained unmatched. The DNA of the CDR3 is TGCGCCAGCAGCCAACAGGGGCCGGAATCCGGGGAGCTGTTTTTT. Its protein is CASSQQGPESGELFF. Looking up the rest from reference TRBV5-1 and TRBJ2-2 gives the full variable domain: KAGVTQTPRYLIKTRGQQVTLSCSPISGHRSVSWYQQTPGQGLQFLFEYFSETQRNKGNFPGRFSGRQFSNSRSEMNVSTLELGDSALYLCASSQQGPESGELFFGEGSRLTVL.

The gene calls are TRBV27 and TRBJ2-1; TRBD2 agrees at 8 bases. The CDR3 is made up of 15 amino acids. Germline CDR1 reads MNHEY; CDR2 reads SMNVEV (reference sequence). The ends lost 6 bases at V and 2 bases at J; junction bases unmatched: 6. CDR3 amino acids: CASSERSGAYNEQFF. In DNA, the CDR3 is TGTGCCAGCAGCGAGCGTAGCGGGGCCTACAATGAGCAGTTCTTC.

This chain connects TRBV6-5 to TRBJ1-1; 12 positions match TRBD1. V lost 6 bases to trimming and J lost 12 bases; unmatched junction nucleotides: 8. This CDR3 has 13 residues. Germline V gene sequence: CDR1 MNHEY, CDR2 SVGAGI. The CDR3 sequence is CASRWDRGQTSFF. DNA for the CDR3: TGTGCCAGCAGGTGGGACAGGGGGCAAACGTCTTTCTTT.

This clone was picked up one time. The V gene is TRBV10-1, the J gene TRBJ2-1; 8 bases agree with TRBD2. The ends lost 6 bases at V and 7 bases at J; junction bases unmatched: 5. The CDR3 has 13 amino acids. The V gene's germline CDR1 is WNHNN and CDR2 SYGVQD (reference sequence). The CDR3 protein is CASSGGAENEQFF. CDR3 sequence (DNA): TGCGCCAGCAGCGGGGGGGCTGAAAATGAGCAGTTCTTC.

This clone was recorded only once. The DNA of the CDR3 is TGTGCCAGCAGCCTCCTAGGTTCCGGGGAGCTGTTTTTT. Its translation: CASSLLGSGELFF. The chain has TRBV6-1 and TRBJ2-2; no firm D call. V was pared by 6 bases and J by 6 bases, with 11 bases between. This CDR3 has 13 amino acids. Germline V gene data show CDR1 as MNHNS and CDR2 as SASEGT.

The chain recombines TRBV6-6 with TRBJ2-2; D unclear. This CDR3 has 13 residues. V shed 3 bases and J shed 6 bases, with 8 bases lying between them. Germline loops: CDR1 MNHNY, CDR2 SVGAGI (reference sequence). This chain's CDR3 is CASSYLRPGELFF. In DNA form, the CDR3 reads TGTGCCAGCAGTTATCTCAGGCCCGGGGAGCTGTTTTTT.

This clone was detected once. The rearrangement uses TRBV7-6 and TRBJ2-5, with 10 nucleotides matching TRBD2. V gave up 1 base and J gave up 9 bases; unmatched junction bases: 14. CDR1 and CDR2 (germline): SGHVS, FNYEAQ. The CDR3 consists of 17 residues. The CDR3 sequence: CASSLVVRLAGVLAQYF. For the CDR3, the DNA is TGTGCCAGCAGCTTAGTCGTCCGCCTAGCGGGAGTACTGGCCCAGTACTTC.

The chain joins TRBV9 to TRBJ1-1; D remains ambiguous. The CDR3 length is 13 residues. CDR1 and CDR2 from the germline V gene are SGDLS and YYNGEE. V dropped 1 base and J dropped 2 bases, with 6 bases sitting between them. CDR3 bases: TGTGCCAGCAGCGTAAGCCTCAACACTGAAGCTTTCTTT. Protein: CASSVSLNTEAFF.

V is TRBV27 and J is TRBJ2-3, with TRBD1 identical over 10 bases. Germline CDR1 is MNHEY and CDR2 is SMNVEV (reference sequence). This CDR3 is built from 14 residues. V was pared by 5 bases and J by 7 bases, with 6 bases of the junction left unmatched. CDR3 amino acids: CASSAGQGLHTQYF. DNA of the CDR3: TGTGCCAGCAGTGCGGGACAGGGGTTACATACGCAGTATTTT.